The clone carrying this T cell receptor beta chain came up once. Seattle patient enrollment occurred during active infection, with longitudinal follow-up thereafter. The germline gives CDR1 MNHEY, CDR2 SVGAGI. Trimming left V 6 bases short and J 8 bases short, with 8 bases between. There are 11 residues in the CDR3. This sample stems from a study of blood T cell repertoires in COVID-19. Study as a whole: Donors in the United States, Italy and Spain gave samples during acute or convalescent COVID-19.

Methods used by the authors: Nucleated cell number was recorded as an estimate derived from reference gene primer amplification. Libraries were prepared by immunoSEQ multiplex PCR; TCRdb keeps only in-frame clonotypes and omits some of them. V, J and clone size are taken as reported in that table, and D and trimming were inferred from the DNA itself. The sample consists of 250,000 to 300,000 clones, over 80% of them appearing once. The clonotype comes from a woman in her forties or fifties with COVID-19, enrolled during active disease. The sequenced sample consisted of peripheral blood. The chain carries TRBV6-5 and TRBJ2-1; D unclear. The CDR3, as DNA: TGTGCCAGCAGGACAAACGATGAGCAGTTCTTC. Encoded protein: CASRTNDEQFF.